This TCR beta chain derives from a study of blood T cell repertoires in COVID-19. Study background: The United States, Italy and Spain supplied acute and convalescent COVID-19 samples.

This clone occurred once. Here immunoSEQ multiplex PCR was the method, and the copy in TCRdb shows in-frame clones only, minus some. The data contain under 150,000 clones, nearly 85% of them singletons. This sequence was found in a man aged 45 to 65 in a cohort exposed to, infected with or recovered from COVID-19 (not recorded which). The specimen was PBMCs or T cells enriched from blood (not recorded which).

The CDR3 region is CASSPPGLPEQYF. The CDR3 nucleotides are TGTGCCAGCTCACCTCCGGGACTTCCGGAGCAGTACTTC. V is TRBV18 and J is TRBJ2-7, with D maybe TRBD2 (6 bases). Germline CDR1 and CDR2: KGHSH and LQKENI. This CDR3 comprises 13 residues. V was cut by 3 bases and J by 7 bases, with 13 bases left in between.